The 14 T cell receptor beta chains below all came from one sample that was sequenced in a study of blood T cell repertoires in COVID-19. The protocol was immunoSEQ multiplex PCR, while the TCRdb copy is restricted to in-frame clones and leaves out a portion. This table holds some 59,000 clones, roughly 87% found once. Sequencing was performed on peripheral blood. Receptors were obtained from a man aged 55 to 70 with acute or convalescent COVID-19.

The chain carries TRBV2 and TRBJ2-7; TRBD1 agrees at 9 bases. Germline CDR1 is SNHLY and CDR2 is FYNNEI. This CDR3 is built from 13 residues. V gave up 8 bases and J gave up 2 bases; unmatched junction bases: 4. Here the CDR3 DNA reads TGTGCCAGCTGTCGACAGGGGGCCTACGAGCAGTACTTC. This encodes CASCRQGAYEQYF.

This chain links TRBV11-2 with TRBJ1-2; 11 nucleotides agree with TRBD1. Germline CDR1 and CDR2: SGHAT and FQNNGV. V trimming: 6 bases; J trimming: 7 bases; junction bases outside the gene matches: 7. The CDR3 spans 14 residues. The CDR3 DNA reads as TGTGCCAGCAGACGGACAGGGGGCAAGGGTGGCTACACCTTC. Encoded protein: CASRRTGGKGGYTF.

The DNA for the CDR3 is TGTGCCAGCAGCCGCCTAGCGGGGGGCCGGGAGACCCAGTACTTC. Protein: CASSRLAGGRETQYF. The V gene is TRBV3-1 (or the pseudogene TRBV3-2), the J gene TRBJ2-5; 11 bases match TRBD2. Trimming took 4 bases from V and 5 from J; bases not matched to a gene: 6. Germline CDR1 LGHDT, CDR2 YNNKEL (reference sequence). The CDR3 is 15 residues long.

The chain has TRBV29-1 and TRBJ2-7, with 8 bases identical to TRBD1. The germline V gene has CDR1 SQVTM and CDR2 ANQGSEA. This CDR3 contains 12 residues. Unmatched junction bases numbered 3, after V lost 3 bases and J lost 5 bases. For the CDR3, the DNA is TGCAGCGTTGACACGACAGGGGACGAGCAGTACTTC. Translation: CSVDTTGDEQYF.

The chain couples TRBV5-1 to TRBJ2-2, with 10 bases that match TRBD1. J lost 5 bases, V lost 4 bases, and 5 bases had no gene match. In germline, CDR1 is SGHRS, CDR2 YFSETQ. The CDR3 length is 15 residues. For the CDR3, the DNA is TGCGCCAGCAGCAGGGACAGGGGCGGTACCGGGGAGCTGTTTTTT. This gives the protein CASSRDRGGTGELFF.

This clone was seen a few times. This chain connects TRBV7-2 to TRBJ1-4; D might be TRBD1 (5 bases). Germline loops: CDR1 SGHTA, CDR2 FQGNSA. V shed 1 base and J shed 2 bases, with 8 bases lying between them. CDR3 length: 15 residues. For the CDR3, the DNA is TGTGCCAGCAGCTTAGAGGGGAGGACTAATGAAAAACTGTTTTTT. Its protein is CASSLEGRTNEKLFF. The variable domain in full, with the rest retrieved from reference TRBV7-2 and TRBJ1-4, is GAGVSQSPSNKVTEKGKDVELRCDPISGHTALYWYRQSLGQGLEFLIYFQGNSAPDKSGLPSDRFSAERTGGSVSTLTIQRTQQEDSAVYLCASSLEGRTNEKLFFGSGTQLSVL.

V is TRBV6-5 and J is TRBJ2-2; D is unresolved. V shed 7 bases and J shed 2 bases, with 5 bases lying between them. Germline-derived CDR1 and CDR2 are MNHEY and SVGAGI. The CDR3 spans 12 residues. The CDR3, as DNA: TGTGCCAGCAACAGAAACACCGGGGAGCTGTTTTTT. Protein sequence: CASNRNTGELFF.

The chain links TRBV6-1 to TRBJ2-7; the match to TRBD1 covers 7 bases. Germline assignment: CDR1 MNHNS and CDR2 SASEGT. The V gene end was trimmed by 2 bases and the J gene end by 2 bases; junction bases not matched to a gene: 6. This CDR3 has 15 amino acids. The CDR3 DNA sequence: TGTGCCAGCAGTGAATTCCAGGACAGGACCTACGAGCAGTACTTC. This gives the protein CASSEFQDRTYEQYF.

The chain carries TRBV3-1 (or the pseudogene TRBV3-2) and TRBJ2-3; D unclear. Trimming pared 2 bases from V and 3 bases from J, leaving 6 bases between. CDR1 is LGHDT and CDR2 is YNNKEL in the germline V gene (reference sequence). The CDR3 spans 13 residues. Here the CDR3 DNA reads TGTGCCAGCAGCCAACTGTTGACAGATACGCAGTATTTT. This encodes CASSQLLTDTQYF.

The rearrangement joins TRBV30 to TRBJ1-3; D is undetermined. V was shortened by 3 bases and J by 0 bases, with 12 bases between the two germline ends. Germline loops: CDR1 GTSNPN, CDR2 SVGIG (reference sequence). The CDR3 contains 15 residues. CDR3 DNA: TGTGCCTGGAGCCAGTCCAGGTCCTCTGGAAACACCATATATTTT. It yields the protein CAWSQSRSSGNTIYF. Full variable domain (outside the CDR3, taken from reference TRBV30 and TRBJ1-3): SQTIHQWPATLVQPVGSPLSLECTVEGTSNPNLYWYRQAAGRGLQLLFYSVGIGQISSEVPQNLSASRPQDRQFILSSKKLLLSDSGFYLCAWSQSRSSGNTIYFGEGSWLTVV.

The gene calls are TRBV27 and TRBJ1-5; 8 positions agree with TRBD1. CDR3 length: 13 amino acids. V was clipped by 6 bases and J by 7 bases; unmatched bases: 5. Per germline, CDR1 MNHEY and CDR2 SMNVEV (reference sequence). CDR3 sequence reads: CASRLTGGQPQHF. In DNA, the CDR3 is TGTGCCAGCAGATTAACAGGGGGGCAGCCCCAGCATTTT.

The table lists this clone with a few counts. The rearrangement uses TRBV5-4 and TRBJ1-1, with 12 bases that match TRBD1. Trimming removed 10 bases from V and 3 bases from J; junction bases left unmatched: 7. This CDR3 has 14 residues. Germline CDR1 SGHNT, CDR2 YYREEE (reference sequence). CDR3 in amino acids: CALKGTGGYTEAFF. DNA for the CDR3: TGTGCCCTCAAGGGGACAGGGGGCTACACTGAAGCTTTCTTT.

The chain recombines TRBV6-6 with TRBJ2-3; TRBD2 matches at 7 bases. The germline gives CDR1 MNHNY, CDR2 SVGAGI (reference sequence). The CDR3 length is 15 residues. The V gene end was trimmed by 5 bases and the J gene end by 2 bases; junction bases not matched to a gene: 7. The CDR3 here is CASSAPAGVTDTQYF. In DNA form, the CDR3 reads TGTGCCAGCAGTGCCCCCGCGGGGGTCACAGATACGCAGTATTTT.

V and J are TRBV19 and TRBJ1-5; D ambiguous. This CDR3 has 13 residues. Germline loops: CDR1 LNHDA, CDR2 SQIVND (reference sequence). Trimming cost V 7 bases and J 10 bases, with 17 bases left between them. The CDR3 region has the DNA TGTGCCAGTAAACAGAGCTCCATTGAACCCCAGCATTTT. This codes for CASKQSSIEPQHF.